This TCR beta chain was sequenced for a study of blood T cell repertoires in COVID-19. Sequencing was performed with immunoSEQ multiplex PCR; in TCRdb, only in-frame clones are kept and a portion is missing. The sample lists about 74,000 clones; 70% to 80% were seen once. The V gene's germline CDR1 is DFQATT and CDR2 SNEGSKA (reference sequence). CDR3 length: 11 amino acids. V shed 5 bases and J shed 4 bases, with 8 bases lying between them. This clone has just one count. Sequenced material: peripheral blood. This receptor was taken from a human donor in a cohort sampled during active COVID-19. The chain uses TRBV20-1 and TRBJ1-1; D is unresolved. The CDR3 region has the DNA TGCAGTGCTCGGTCGGGCACTGAAGCTTTCTTT. Translating it yields CSARSGTEAFF.